Shown below are 27 T cell receptor beta chains from a single sample sequenced in a study of T cell responses to AZD1222 COVID-19 vaccine. Clones were read by immunoSEQ multiplex PCR, and TCRdb kept only the in-frame ones, dropping some. The table has approximately 140,000 clones, approximately 91% seen once. The input for sequencing was peripheral blood, taken 28 days after the second AZD1222 dose. The receptor source for this set is an adult who received the AZD1222 COVID-19 vaccine.

This clone showed up just a few times. This chain uses TRBV6-5 with TRBJ1-2; 7 bases are shared with TRBD1. Germline values: CDR1 MNHEY, CDR2 SVGAGI. Trimming removed 2 bases from V and 9 bases from J; junction bases left unmatched: 9. This CDR3 spans 14 amino acids. As DNA, the CDR3 is TGTGCCAGCAGTTACCCTGGGACAGATAAGCGCTACACCTTC. Translated: CASSYPGTDKRYTF.

The rearrangement joins TRBV12-3 or TRBV12-4 to TRBJ1-2, with D unclear. The V end lost 2 bases, the J end lost 3 bases, and 7 bases lay between the germline ends. This CDR3 comprises 13 residues. The CDR3 DNA reads as TGTGCCAGCAGTTTAATGGAGTACTATGGCTACACCTTC. It specifies CASSLMEYYGYTF.

This chain connects TRBV27 to TRBJ2-7; D ambiguous. The CDR3 length is 12 residues. V was pared by 6 bases and J by 4 bases, with 10 bases between. Germline V CDR1 and CDR2: MNHEY, SMNVEV (reference sequence). Here the CDR3 DNA reads TGTGCCAGCAGCCTTGATAAATACGAGCAGTACTTC. As protein: CASSLDKYEQYF.

V usage is TRBV19 and J usage is TRBJ2-3; 7 bases match TRBD2. Germline CDR1 LNHDA, CDR2 SQIVND (reference sequence). This CDR3 has 16 residues. Trimming cost V 6 bases and J 0 bases; bases outside gene matches: 9. This CDR3 reads CASRRSSGISTDTQYF. Here the CDR3 DNA reads TGTGCCAGTAGGAGATCTAGCGGAATAAGCACAGATACGCAGTATTTT.

CDR3 sequence (DNA): TGTGCCAGCAGCTTAGCGCGGCAGGGGTATGGCTACACCTTC. Translation gives CASSLARQGYGYTF. The chain is built from TRBV7-9 and TRBJ1-2; tentative D call: TRBD1 (6 bases). CDR1 SEHNR and CDR2 FQNEAQ come from the germline V gene (reference sequence). The CDR3 totals 14 residues. The V end was cut by 0 bases, the J end by 5 bases, with 10 bases between.

The chain carries TRBV6-5 and TRBJ1-2; D is unresolved. Between the trimmed V and J ends, which lost 2 bases and 2 bases, there was a span of 3 bases. Germline V gene sequence: CDR1 MNHEY, CDR2 SVGAGI. This CDR3 contains 12 residues. The CDR3 loop reads CASSYGNYGYTF. In DNA form, the CDR3 reads TGTGCCAGCAGTTACGGAAACTATGGCTACACCTTC.

This chain connects TRBV3-1 (or the pseudogene TRBV3-2) to TRBJ2-3, with D perhaps TRBD1 or TRBD2 (6 bases each). The V and J ends lost 2 bases and 8 bases respectively, with 17 bases between them. CDR1 and CDR2 (germline): LGHDT, YNNKEL (reference sequence). The CDR3 consists of 15 residues. CDR3 residues: CASSQIWGARVTQYF. The CDR3 DNA is TGTGCCAGCAGCCAAATCTGGGGGGCGAGGGTTACGCAGTATTTT.

The chain links TRBV7-4 to TRBJ2-7; possibly TRBD1 or TRBD2 for D (5 bases each). The CDR3 consists of 15 residues. The germline V and J ends were trimmed by 11 bases and 2 bases, with 22 bases remaining between them. Germline V gives CDR1 SGHVT, CDR2 SQSDAQ. The CDR3 nucleotides are TGTGCCGGAGGAAGGGGACCGGGGATCGCCTACGAGCAGTACTTC. It is translated as CAGGRGPGIAYEQYF.

The rearrangement joins TRBV12-5 to TRBJ1-5, with 7 bases lining up with TRBD1. CDR1 LGHNT and CDR2 FRNRAP come from the germline V gene. The CDR3 is 17 residues long. V trimming: 0 bases; J trimming: 10 bases; junction bases outside the gene matches: 15. For the CDR3, the DNA is TGTGCTAGTGGTTTGGTAGGGGAGTGGGACAGCCCTGGACCCCAGCATTTT. Translation: CASGLVGEWDSPGPQHF.

This clone has a single count. The chain has TRBV9 and TRBJ2-3; 15 bases line up with TRBD2. Germline assignment: CDR1 SGDLS and CDR2 YYNGEE. Unmatched junction bases numbered 8, after V lost 3 bases and J lost 6 bases. The CDR3 consists of 17 residues. The CDR3 spells CASSDRTSGGAYDTQYF. The CDR3 region has the DNA TGTGCCAGCAGCGACCGGACTAGCGGGGGGGCCTACGATACGCAGTATTTT.

The genes are TRBV5-4 and TRBJ1-3; D unresolved. V lost 0 bases and J 0 bases, leaving 13 bases between the germline ends. The CDR3 spans 17 residues. CDR1 is SGHNT and CDR2 is YYREEE in the germline V gene (reference sequence). This chain's CDR3 is CASSLDVAGFSGNTIYF. The CDR3 DNA is TGTGCCAGCAGCTTGGATGTGGCAGGCTTCTCTGGAAACACCATATATTTT.

This sequence joins TRBV5-1 and TRBJ2-7; 10 bases fit TRBD2. With 2 bases clipped from V and 3 bases from J, the junction kept 11 bases outside the gene matches. From germline, CDR1 is SGHRS and CDR2 YFSETQ. The CDR3 is 17 residues long. The CDR3 nucleotides are TGCGCCAGCAGCTTTAAAGCGGGAGGGACCCAAATCTACGAGCAGTACTTC. This translates into CASSFKAGGTQIYEQYF.

Comments on this clone: One end of the junction varies from germline; a read error may be responsible. The genes are TRBV11-2 and TRBJ2-7; the match to TRBD1 covers 8 bases. Germline values: CDR1 SGHAT, CDR2 FQNNGV. This CDR3 has 13 residues. Here the CDR3 reads CASSLISVGQVNF. The CDR3 DNA reads TGTGCCAGCAGCTTAATTAGTGTGGGACAGGTTAACTTC.

This sequence joins TRBV3-1 (or the pseudogene TRBV3-2) and TRBJ1-2; a possible D gene is TRBD1 (6 bases). Germline CDR1 reads LGHDT; CDR2 reads YNNKEL (reference sequence). This CDR3 spans 13 amino acids. Trimming took off 1 base at V and 8 bases at J, with 11 bases between the two ends. The CDR3 nucleotides are TGTGCCAGCAGCCAAGGACAGGATCACGGCTACACCTTC. As protein: CASSQGQDHGYTF.

The chain couples TRBV19 to TRBJ1-2; 9 bases fit TRBD1. V was clipped by 7 bases and J by 4 bases; unmatched bases: 4. Germline V gene data show CDR1 as LNHDA and CDR2 as SQIVND (reference sequence). This CDR3 has 13 amino acids. The chain's CDR3 is CASMTGGSYGYTF. CDR3 bases: TGTGCCAGTATGACAGGGGGAAGCTATGGCTACACCTTC. The complete variable domain, with remaining parts taken from reference TRBV19 and TRBJ1-2, reads DGGITQSPKYLFRKEGQNVTLSCEQNLNHDAMYWYRQDPGQGLRLIYYSQIVNDFQKGDIAEGYSVSREKKESFPLTVTSAQKNPTAFYLCASMTGGSYGYTFGSGTRLTVV.

This clone was counted only a few times. This chain uses TRBV4-3 with TRBJ1-1; 8 positions agree with TRBD1. Germline lookup yields CDR1 LGHNA and CDR2 YSLEER. The V gene end was trimmed by 0 bases and the J gene end by 4 bases; junction bases not matched to a gene: 4. The CDR3 runs 15 residues. The CDR3 region is CASSQDNTGGTEAFF. In DNA form, the CDR3 reads TGCGCCAGCAGCCAAGATAATACAGGGGGCACTGAAGCTTTCTTT.

This chain joins TRBV4-3 and TRBJ1-1; D remains ambiguous. Trimming stripped 1 base from V and 4 bases from J, with 7 bases between. Per germline, CDR1 LGHNA and CDR2 YSLEER. The CDR3 sequence is 13 residues long. CDR3 nucleotides: TGCGCCAGCAGCCAAGCCCTCACCACTGAAGCTTTCTTT. Translating gives CASSQALTTEAFF.

This clone has just a few counts. The rearrangement uses TRBV30 and TRBJ1-2, with D unresolved. CDR1 and CDR2 from the germline V gene are GTSNPN and SVGIG (reference sequence). This CDR3 is 15 amino acids long. The germline V and J ends were trimmed by 3 bases and 5 bases, with 19 bases remaining between them. The CDR3 protein is CAWSLWTVVSYGYTF. DNA for the CDR3: TGTGCCTGGAGCCTATGGACTGTAGTGAGTTATGGCTACACCTTC.

The chain links TRBV5-1 to TRBJ2-2, with 7 bases lining up with TRBD1. Germline V gene data show CDR1 as SGHRS and CDR2 as YFSETQ. The CDR3 runs to 15 residues. V shed 6 bases and J 0 bases; nucleotides not matched to a gene: 5. The CDR3 coding sequence is TGCGCCAGCACCCTCGACAGGGCGAACACCGGGGAGCTGTTTTTT. Its translation is CASTLDRANTGELFF.

The chain employs TRBV27 and TRBJ1-1, with D perhaps TRBD1 (6 bases). This CDR3 region has 18 residues. Germline V lookup: CDR1 MNHEY, CDR2 SMNVEV (reference sequence). The V gene lost 3 bases and the J gene lost 4 bases, with 24 bases spanning the gap. DNA of the CDR3: TGTGCCAGCAGTTTCGGTTCGGAGGGGGAGGGTGTTTCCACTGAAGCTTTCTTT. The encoded protein is CASSFGSEGEGVSTEAFF.

This sequence joins TRBV18 and TRBJ2-5, with 7 bases identical to TRBD2. The germline gives CDR1 KGHSH, CDR2 LQKENI. V lost 6 bases, J lost 5 bases, and 12 bases stayed unmatched. The CDR3 contains 15 residues. CDR3 in amino acids: CASSQRLALAETQYF. CDR3 bases: TGTGCCAGCTCCCAAAGACTAGCTCTTGCTGAGACCCAGTACTTC.

The gene calls are TRBV6-5 and TRBJ2-5; 8 nucleotides line up with TRBD2. V shed 6 bases, J shed 1 base, and the junction held 4 bases outside the gene matches. Germline-derived CDR1 and CDR2 are MNHEY and SVGAGI. The CDR3 covers 14 residues. The CDR3 here is CASSQLAGQETQYF. The CDR3 nucleotides are TGTGCCAGCAGCCAGCTAGCGGGCCAAGAGACCCAGTACTTC.

The chain links TRBV6-5 to TRBJ1-5; D not resolved. This CDR3 is built from 14 residues. Trimming took off 8 bases at V and 3 bases at J, with 14 bases between the two ends. Per germline, CDR1 MNHEY and CDR2 SVGAGI. CDR3 DNA sequence: TGTGCCAGCTCCCGGCCAGGCGTCAATCAGCCCCAGCATTTT. This gives the protein CASSRPGVNQPQHF.

The genes are TRBV4-1 and TRBJ1-1; D gene uncertain. Germline CDR1 and CDR2: MGHRA and YSYEKL. This CDR3 has 15 residues. Trimming left V 3 bases short and J 2 bases short, with 13 bases between. The CDR3, as DNA: TGCGCCAGCAGCCATTTGTTCAGCAGAAACACTGAAGCTTTCTTT. This codes for CASSHLFSRNTEAFF.

The J gene is TRBJ1-1, the V gene TRBV5-1, with D perhaps matching TRBD1 (5 bases). V dropped 1 base and J dropped 5 bases, with 15 bases sitting between them. CDR1 SGHRS and CDR2 YFSETQ come from the germline V gene. The CDR3 sequence is 15 residues long. The CDR3 loop reads CASSLSAVGGTEAFF. The DNA for the CDR3 is TGCGCCAGCAGCTTGTCGGCAGTGGGGGGAACTGAAGCTTTCTTT. Complete variable domain (other parts from reference TRBV5-1 and TRBJ1-1): KAGVTQTPRYLIKTRGQQVTLSCSPISGHRSVSWYQQTPGQGLQFLFEYFSETQRNKGNFPGRFSGRQFSNSRSEMNVSTLELGDSALYLCASSLSAVGGTEAFFGQGTRLTVV.

The chain recombines TRBV15 with TRBJ2-1; D assignment may be TRBD1 or TRBD2 (6 bases each). This CDR3 spans 18 amino acids. Trimming took 0 bases from V and 0 from J, leaving 15 bases between them. Germline assignment: CDR1 LNHNV and CDR2 YYDKDF (reference sequence). The CDR3 region is CATSRDRRGASSYNEQFF. The CDR3 DNA reads TGTGCCACCAGCAGAGATAGGAGGGGGGCAAGCTCCTACAATGAGCAGTTCTTC.

The rearrangement joins TRBV5-4 to TRBJ2-1; no definite D call. The CDR3 is 15 residues long. Between the trimmed V and J ends, which lost 0 bases and 3 bases, there was a span of 10 bases. Looked up from germline, CDR1 is SGHNT and CDR2 is YYREEE (reference sequence). The CDR3 region is CASSLEQDLYNEQFF. CDR3 coding DNA: TGTGCCAGCAGCTTGGAGCAGGACCTCTACAATGAGCAGTTCTTC.